These T cell receptor beta chains were read from a single sample in a study of cytomegalovirus exposure and HLA in healthy donors. Clones were sequenced by immunoSEQ multiplex PCR, and TCRdb holds only the in-frame ones, with some missing. Found here are about 140,000 clones, over 65% of them singletons; the top ten hold roughly 2.9%. The specimen was PBMCs. These receptors originate from a female donor in good health and CMV-seronegative. The CDR3 runs from the conserved cysteine through the conserved F or W. The D gene is left open where the match is weak. Clone size is given for some rows only: seen once, a few or many times, or a class if the clone is expanded.

v_call	clone_size	d_call	j_call	cdr3_nt	cdr3_aa
TRBV6-1	few	NA	TRBJ1-6	TGTGCCAGCAGTGAAGCGGGTTTAAGAGGTACCAATAATTCACCCCTCCACTTT	CASSEAGLRGTNNSPLHF
TRBV19	NA	NA	TRBJ1-1	TGTGCCAGTAGTTCCGGGGGTGGGACTGAAGCTTTCTTT	CASSSGGGTEAFF
TRBV5-5	NA	NA	TRBJ1-2	TGTGCCAGCAGCTTGGCCCAGGGTTATGGCTACACCTTC	CASSLAQGYGYTF
TRBV7-3	once	TRBD2	TRBJ2-1	TGTGCCAGCAGCAACACTAGCGGGAGGTCGAATGAGCAGTTCTTC	CASSNTSGRSNEQFF
TRBV29-1	once	TRBD2	TRBJ2-7	TGCAGCGTTGTCCTAGCGGGGCCTCTGGAGCAGTACTTC	CSVVLAGPLEQYF
TRBV5-6	once	NA	TRBJ1-3	TGTGCCAGCAGCTTGTTTCGGAGTAGGAGCTCTGGAAACACCATATATTTT	CASSLFRSRSSGNTIYF
TRBV7-2	NA	NA	TRBJ2-1	TGTGCCAGCAGCTTGAGGCGGGGCCCCTCCTACAATGAGCAGTTCTTC	CASSLRRGPSYNEQFF
TRBV19	few	NA	TRBJ2-1	TGTGCCAGTAGTAGCCTCTCCCCTAGCTCCTACAATGAGCAGTTCTTC	CASSSLSPSSYNEQFF
TRBV30	once	NA	TRBJ1-1	TGTGCCTGGAGTGTAAACAGGAACACTGAAGCTTTCTTT	CAWSVNRNTEAFF
TRBV6-6	NA	NA	TRBJ2-7	TGTGCCAGCAGTGGAGGACTGTGCGAGCAGTACTTC	CASSGGLCEQYF
TRBV11-1	NA	NA	TRBJ2-3	TGTGCCAGCAGCTTGCTAGATCCAGATACGCAGTATTTT	CASSLLDPDTQYF
TRBV2	once	TRBD1	TRBJ2-1	TGTGCCAGCAGTGAGAGGACAGGGGTAAATGAGCAGTTCTTC	CASSERTGVNEQFF
TRBV6-1	NA	TRBD1	TRBJ1-4	TGTGCCAGCAGTGATTCCGGGACAGCTCGAGAAAAACTGTTTTTT	CASSDSGTAREKLFF
TRBV11-1	NA	NA	TRBJ2-7	TGTGCCAGCAGCTTACTTGGTGCGGGGCCCTACGAGCAGTACTTC	CASSLLGAGPYEQYF
TRBV28	NA	NA	TRBJ1-5	TGTGCCTCTACCAGACAGGTGGGGAATCAGCCCCAGCATTTT	CASTRQVGNQPQHF
TRBV28	NA	NA	TRBJ1-2	TGTGCCAGCAGTGGGGCCGACCCCTTTTGGGGCTACACCTTC	CASSGADPFWGYTF
TRBV6-1	NA	TRBD1	TRBJ1-5	TGTGCCAGCAGTTATCGACAGGGAGATCAGCCCCAGCATTTT	CASSYRQGDQPQHF
TRBV30	NA	NA	TRBJ1-5	TGTGCCTGGAGCGCCAAGCGACAGTCCAATCAGCCCCAGCATTTT	CAWSAKRQSNQPQHF
TRBV4-1	few	NA	TRBJ1-3	TGCGCCAGCAGCCAAGATCTGGGGAGCTCTGGAAACACCATATATTTT	CASSQDLGSSGNTIYF
TRBV28	NA	TRBD2	TRBJ2-7	TGTGCCAGCACCACAAGCCTAGCGGGATTGTCCGAGCAGTACTTC	CASTTSLAGLSEQYF
TRBV28	NA	NA	TRBJ2-2	TGTGCCAGCAGTACATACGGAGCCACCGGGGAGCTGTTTTTT	CASSTYGATGELFF
TRBV7-3	NA	NA	TRBJ2-3	TGTGCCAGCAGCTTAACAGGGCGGGCAGATACGCAGTATTTT	CASSLTGRADTQYF
TRBV7-2	NA	TRBD1	TRBJ2-7	TGTGCCAGCAGCTTGGGAACCGGGACAGGGGGCTGGGAGCAGTACTTC	CASSLGTGTGGWEQYF
TRBV5-1	NA	TRBD1	TRBJ2-3	TGCGCCAGCCGTACAGGGGGCGCCGGCACAGATACGCAGTATTTT	CASRTGGAGTDTQYF
TRBV30	NA	NA	TRBJ2-1	TGTGCCTGCCGGACTGACGGTTATAATGAGCAGTTCTTC	CACRTDGYNEQFF
TRBV7-2	NA	NA	TRBJ2-7	TGTGCCAACAGCCTTGAATGGGGCAGTTTAGACTTC	CANSLEWGSLDF
TRBV6-6	NA	NA	TRBJ1-6	TGTGCCAGCAGGGACGTAGGAGGATCACCCCTCCACTTT	CASRDVGGSPLHF
TRBV27	NA	TRBD1	TRBJ2-7	TGTGCCAGCAGTTCCCTTATTGGAATTGGGACAGGGAGGCACGAGCAGTACTTC	CASSSLIGIGTGRHEQYF
TRBV19	NA	NA	TRBJ1-5	TGTGCCAGTAGTATAGGGGTGGCGGGCAATCAGCCCCAGCATTTT	CASSIGVAGNQPQHF
TRBV5-1	NA	NA	TRBJ1-1	TGCGCCAGCAGCTTGGCTATAAACACTGAAGCTTTCTTT	CASSLAINTEAFF
TRBV7-6	NA	TRBD2	TRBJ2-2	TGTGCCAGCAGCTCCCCTAGCGGGCGGAACACCGGGGAGCTGTTTTTT	CASSSPSGRNTGELFF
TRBV5-4	NA	TRBD2	TRBJ2-7	TGTGCCAGCAGCTTGGTTGGTAGCGGGAGCGGCGAGCAGTACTTC	CASSLVGSGSGEQYF
TRBV6-5	few	NA	TRBJ1-1	TGTGCCAGCAGTGGAGGTACGAACACTGAAGCTTTCTTT	CASSGGTNTEAFF
TRBV27	NA	NA	TRBJ2-5	TGTGCCAGCAGTTTTTCCCGGGTTCGAGAGACCCAGTACTTC	CASSFSRVRETQYF
TRBV11-2	once	TRBD1	TRBJ2-1	TGTGCCAGCAGCCAGTTCCGGACAGGGATGAATGAGCAGTTCTTC	CASSQFRTGMNEQFF
TRBV11-2	NA	NA	TRBJ2-7	TGTGCCAGCAGCTTAGTAGGGTTACGGACAGTATACGAGCAGTACTTC	CASSLVGLRTVYEQYF
TRBV9	NA	NA	TRBJ2-7	TGTGCCAGCAGCGTAGCTACTGGCTACGAGCAGTACTTC	CASSVATGYEQYF
TRBV5-1	NA	NA	TRBJ1-6	TGCGCCAGCAGCTTGGCCTCCCACCGGGTCGGGAATTCACCCCTCCACTTT	CASSLASHRVGNSPLHF
TRBV5-6	NA	NA	TRBJ1-5	TGTGCCAGCAGCTCAGCGGGACGGGTAAATCAGCCCCAGCATTTT	CASSSAGRVNQPQHF
TRBV7-9	NA	NA	TRBJ1-1	TGTGCCAGCAGCTTTGCGGCGGCTGAAGCTTTCTTT	CASSFAAAEAFF
TRBV18	NA	TRBD2	TRBJ2-1	TGTGCCAGCTCGGGAGCTAGCGGCAATGAGCAGTTCTTC	CASSGASGNEQFF
TRBV4-1	NA	TRBD2	TRBJ2-3	TGCGCCAGCAGTCGCCTAGCGGGGGGGCACGATACGCAGTATTTT	CASSRLAGGHDTQYF
TRBV5-6	NA	NA	TRBJ1-6	TGTGCCAGCAGCTCCCAGACGGGAAGCTCCTATAATTCACCCCTCCACTTT	CASSSQTGSSYNSPLHF
TRBV28	NA	NA	TRBJ1-5	TGTGCCAGCAGTACACAACAGGGCCTCGAGGGCAATCAGCCCCAGCATTTT	CASSTQQGLEGNQPQHF
TRBV30	once	TRBD1	TRBJ1-2	TGTGCCTGGAGTGTCGCAGGGGGTTCTAACTATGGCTACACCTTC	CAWSVAGGSNYGYTF
TRBV4-1	few	TRBD1	TRBJ1-3	TGCGCCAGCAGCCAAGCCGGGACAGTAAGAAACACCATATATTTT	CASSQAGTVRNTIYF
TRBV19	once	NA	TRBJ1-2	TGTGCCAGTAGTATCCAGGCGTATGGCTACACCTTC	CASSIQAYGYTF
TRBV9	NA	NA	TRBJ2-2	TGTGCCAGCAGCGTAGGGGCGGGGAACACCGGGGAGCTGTTTTTT	CASSVGAGNTGELFF
TRBV4-1	NA	TRBD1	TRBJ1-1	TGCGCCAGCAGCCAAGCTAGGGGGCGCAACACTGAAGCTTTCTTT	CASSQARGRNTEAFF
TRBV9	NA	TRBD2	TRBJ2-5	TGTGCCAGCAGCGTAGCTACTAGCGGGGGGACCCAGTACTTC	CASSVATSGGTQYF
TRBV7-2	NA	NA	TRBJ1-4	TGTGCCAGCAGCTTAGGGGTTTCGGACAGAAAACTGTTTTTT	CASSLGVSDRKLFF
TRBV29-1	NA	TRBD1	TRBJ2-7	TGCAGCGCCAACAGGGGCTCCTACGAGCAGTACTTC	CSANRGSYEQYF
TRBV10-3	few	NA	TRBJ2-1	TGTGCCATCAGTGCAGAGCGATGGTCCTACAATGAGCAGTTCTTC	CAISAERWSYNEQFF
TRBV5-1	NA	TRBD1	TRBJ1-2	TGCGCCAGCAGCTTCCGACAGGGAACTAACTATGGCTACACCTTC	CASSFRQGTNYGYTF
TRBV6-1	NA	NA	TRBJ1-5	TGTGCCAGCAGGGAACAAGGGAGGCCTCTTGGCCAGCCCCAGCATTTT	CASREQGRPLGQPQHF
TRBV4-3	few	NA	TRBJ1-1	TGCGCCAGCACGACAGCCCTGAACACTGAAGCTTTCTTT	CASTTALNTEAFF
TRBV13	few	NA	TRBJ1-1	TGTGCCAGCAGCTTAGGCCAGGGTAGGGCTGAAGCTTTCTTT	CASSLGQGRAEAFF
TRBV5-6	NA	TRBD2	TRBJ2-1	TGTGCCACGACCCGGACTAGCGGGAGTAGCAATGAGCAGTTCTTC	CATTRTSGSSNEQFF